This T cell receptor beta chain came from a study of blood T cell repertoires in COVID-19. The CDR3 spans 11 residues. CDR1 MNHEY and CDR2 SVGEGT come from the germline V gene. V was shortened by 2 bases and J by 10 bases, with 8 bases between the two germline ends. Measured with immunoSEQ multiplex PCR; TCRdb has only the in-frame clones, and not every one. The sample shows 60,000 or so clones, about 90% of them seen only once. This sequence was found in a human donor with acute or convalescent COVID-19. The donor label of this sample is uncertain. The chain combines TRBV6-2 or TRBV6-3 with TRBJ1-1, with TRBD1 as a possible D gene (5 bases). The sequenced sample consisted of peripheral blood. The CDR3 loop is CASSYRGSAFF. CDR3 nucleotide sequence: TGTGCCAGCAGTTACAGGGGATCAGCTTTCTTT.